One sample yielded the 17 T cell receptor beta chains listed below, sequenced in a study of blood T cell repertoires in COVID-19 (TCRdb year 2020). The library was made by the immunoSEQ multiplex PCR assay. TCRdb took this table from immuneACCESS and kept in-frame rearrangements with V and J called. Such tables lack part of the clones; where checked against another copy, unresolved V genes explain under half of the gap, and the rest is unexplained. This sample holds 38,000 or so clones; about 81% were observed only once. The top ten clones comprise under 45% of the sample. The source material was peripheral blood. The source is a human donor in a cohort sampled during active or convalescent COVID-19. The donor label of this sample is uncertain.

The chain is built from TRBV3-1 (or the pseudogene TRBV3-2) and TRBJ2-7, with TRBD2 matching over 7 bases. Germline V gene sequence: CDR1 LGHDT, CDR2 YNNKEL (reference sequence). Losses at the gene ends were 3 bases for V and 1 base for J; bases not matched to a gene: 3. There are 14 residues in the CDR3. CDR3 residues: CASSQAGASYEQYF. CDR3 sequence (DNA): TGTGCCAGCAGCCAGGCGGGAGCGTCCTACGAGCAGTACTTC.

The chain joins TRBV29-1 to TRBJ2-5; 12 bases align to TRBD2. Germline-derived CDR1 and CDR2 are SQVTM and ANQGSEA. The CDR3 contains 14 residues. Losses at the gene ends were 4 bases for V and 7 bases for J; bases not matched to a gene: 7. CDR3 sequence (DNA): TGCAGCGTTGGAGGACTAGCGGGATCTCCGACCCAGTACTTC. It encodes CSVGGLAGSPTQYF.

In its sample, this clone was seen a few times. The chain employs TRBV5-6 and TRBJ1-4, with a possible D match to TRBD1 (5 bases). V dropped 5 bases and J dropped 4 bases, with 6 bases sitting between them. The CDR3 length is 12 residues. Per germline, CDR1 SGHDT and CDR2 YYEEEE. The CDR3 region has the DNA TGTGCCAGCAGTGACAGTAATGAAAAACTGTTTTTT. Translation: CASSDSNEKLFF.

The V call is TRBV7-2, the J call TRBJ2-5; 8 bases are a match to TRBD1. The V and J ends lost 2 bases and 5 bases, in that order; junction bases with no gene match: 7. The V gene's germline CDR1 is SGHTA and CDR2 FQGNSA. This CDR3 spans 15 amino acids. As DNA, the CDR3 is TGTGCCAGCAGCTTACGGCAGGGGGCGGGGGAGACCCAGTACTTC. It translates to CASSLRQGAGETQYF. Together with reference TRBV7-2 and TRBJ2-5, the CDR3 gives the full variable domain: GAGVSQSPSNKVTEKGKDVELRCDPISGHTALYWYRQSLGQGLEFLIYFQGNSAPDKSGLPSDRFSAERTGGSVSTLTIQRTQQEDSAVYLCASSLRQGAGETQYFGPGTRLLVL.

This clone was found a few times. The chain recombines TRBV14 with TRBJ2-7, with TRBD1 as a possible D gene (5 bases). Germline-derived CDR1 and CDR2 are SGHDN and FVKESK. The CDR3 length is 15 residues. With 0 bases removed from V and 3 bases from J, the gap between germline ends came to 12 bases. CDR3 sequence reads: CASSQEDSRSYEQYF. As DNA, the CDR3 is TGTGCCAGCAGCCAAGAAGACAGTCGAAGCTACGAGCAGTACTTC.

The chain links TRBV19 to TRBJ2-1; D remains unclear. Looked up from germline, CDR1 is LNHDA and CDR2 is SQIVND (reference sequence). The germline V and J ends were trimmed by 3 bases and 0 bases, with 9 bases remaining between them. This CDR3 region has 15 residues. CDR3 region: CASSISVSSYNEQFF. The CDR3 region has the DNA TGTGCCAGTAGTATTTCGGTTAGCTCCTACAATGAGCAGTTCTTC. The full variable domain, rest sourced from reference TRBV19 and TRBJ2-1, is DGGITQSPKYLFRKEGQNVTLSCEQNLNHDAMYWYRQDPGQGLRLIYYSQIVNDFQKGDIAEGYSVSREKKESFPLTVTSAQKNPTAFYLCASSISVSSYNEQFFGPGTRLTVL.

This clone has just one count. This chain uses TRBV10-3 with TRBJ1-1; D unclear. This CDR3 contains 13 residues. V was pared by 0 bases and J by 5 bases, with 7 bases between. Germline lookup yields CDR1 ENHRY and CDR2 SYGVKD. The CDR3 bases are TGTGCCATCAGTGAGTCTGCGAGAACTGAAGCTTTCTTT. This encodes CAISESARTEAFF.

The chain employs TRBV11-3 and TRBJ2-1; 10 bases match TRBD1. Per the germline V gene, CDR1 is SGHNT and CDR2 is YENEEA. This CDR3 region has 15 residues. V gave up 3 bases and J gave up 7 bases; unmatched junction bases: 6. CDR3 sequence: CASSFYWTGGNEQFF. The DNA of the CDR3 is TGTGCCAGCAGCTTCTACTGGACAGGGGGGAATGAGCAGTTCTTC.

This chain joins TRBV24-1 and TRBJ2-3, with TRBD2 matching 8 bases. This CDR3 is built from 16 residues. V gave up 4 bases and J gave up 3 bases; unmatched junction bases: 8. Germline-derived CDR1 and CDR2 are KGHDR and SFDVKD. This CDR3 is CATSDPGLAATDTQYF. DNA of the CDR3: TGTGCCACCAGTGACCCCGGACTAGCAGCTACAGATACGCAGTATTTT.

This clone was detected only a few times. The V and J genes are TRBV6-2 or TRBV6-3 and TRBJ2-7; D unclear. The CDR3 is 13 amino acids. Germline loops: CDR1 MNHEY, CDR2 SVGEGT. Trimming pared 3 bases from V and 7 bases from J, leaving 13 bases between. CDR3 loop: CASSYHPTWEQYF. DNA for the CDR3: TGTGCCAGCAGTTATCACCCTACGTGGGAGCAGTACTTC.

Remarks on this clone: The junction and the germline gene differ at one end; a read error may be behind it. J is TRBJ2-2 and V is TRBV7-7, with 9 bases aligning to TRBD2. The CDR3 is 14 amino acids. Per germline, CDR1 SSHAT and CDR2 FNYEAQ (reference sequence). The CDR3 protein is CASSFSGSTGELFF. The CDR3 coding sequence is TGTGCTAGCAGCTTTAGCGGGAGCACCGGGGAGCTGTTTTTT. Full variable domain (remainder filled in from reference TRBV7-7 and TRBJ2-2): GAGVSQSPRYKVTKRGQDVTLRCDPISSHATLYWYQQALGQGPEFLTYFNYEAQPDKSGLPSDRFSAERPEGSISTLTIQRTEQRDSAMYRCASSFSGSTGELFFGEGSRLTVL.

This clone was observed a handful of times. The chain couples TRBV7-2 to TRBJ2-7, with D maybe TRBD2 (5 bases). Germline CDR1 SGHTA, CDR2 FQGNSA. The CDR3 length is 13 residues. V was cut by 5 bases and J by 7 bases, with 15 bases left in between. CDR3: CASSQRSLGEQYF. The CDR3 bases are TGTGCCAGCAGCCAGCGGAGCCTTGGAGAGCAGTACTTC.

This chain links TRBV29-1 with TRBJ2-7; TRBD1 matches at 7 bases. Germline V gene lookup returns CDR1 SQVTM and CDR2 ANQGSEA. The CDR3 has 13 amino acids. Trimming cost V 5 bases and J 2 bases; bases outside gene matches: 6. The CDR3 protein is CSVSGTAAYEQYF. CDR3 in DNA: TGCAGCGTTTCCGGGACAGCAGCCTACGAGCAGTACTTC.

The chain employs TRBV2 and TRBJ2-7, with TRBD2 matching over 9 bases. Germline V gene lookup returns CDR1 SNHLY and CDR2 FYNNEI. There are 15 residues in the CDR3. Trimming cost V 4 bases and J 3 bases; bases outside gene matches: 7. The CDR3 DNA sequence: TGTGCCAGCAGTGCCCCTAGCGGGGCATACTACGAGCAGTACTTC. The encoded protein is CASSAPSGAYYEQYF.

The chain has TRBV11-3 and TRBJ2-3, with TRBD2 identical over 7 bases. Trimming at V came to 5 bases and at J to 6 bases, leaving 8 bases not matched to a gene. The CDR3 contains 14 residues. CDR1 is SGHNT, CDR2 YENEEA, per germline. The CDR3 reads CASSRTSFFDTQYF. The DNA of the CDR3 is TGTGCCAGCAGCCGGACTAGTTTCTTTGATACGCAGTATTTT.

This chain joins TRBV4-2 and TRBJ2-3; 7 bases align to TRBD2. Trimming removed 4 bases from V and 4 bases from J; junction bases left unmatched: 14. The CDR3 runs to 17 residues. Per germline, CDR1 LGHNA and CDR2 YNFKEQ. CDR3 loop: CASSRPVAGVQADTQYF. CDR3 nucleotides: TGTGCCAGCAGCCGACCTGTGGCGGGAGTACAGGCAGATACGCAGTATTTT.

This clone was observed once. The chain recombines TRBV3-1 (or the pseudogene TRBV3-2) with TRBJ1-3; D unclear. Between the trimmed V and J ends, which lost 4 bases and 4 bases, there was a span of 17 bases. The CDR3 loop spans 16 amino acids. Looked up from germline, CDR1 is LGHDT and CDR2 is YNNKEL (reference sequence). CDR3 region: CASSPPKVAGGNTIYF. CDR3 coding DNA: TGTGCCAGCAGCCCACCTAAGGTTGCCGGGGGAAACACCATATATTTT.